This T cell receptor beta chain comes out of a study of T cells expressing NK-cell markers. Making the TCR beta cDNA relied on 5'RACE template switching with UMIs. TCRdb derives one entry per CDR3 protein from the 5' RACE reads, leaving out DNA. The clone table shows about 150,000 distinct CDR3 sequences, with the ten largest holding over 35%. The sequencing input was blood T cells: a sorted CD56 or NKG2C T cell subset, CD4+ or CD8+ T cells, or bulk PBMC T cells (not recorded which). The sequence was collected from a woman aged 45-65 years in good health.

This chain's CDR3 is CASSLARTGVSTYEQYF. The V and J genes are TRBV7-8 and TRBJ2-7; TCRdb outputs TRBD1, but without DNA this stays unchecked. From germline, CDR1 is SGHVS and CDR2 FQNEAQ. The CDR3 totals 17 residues.